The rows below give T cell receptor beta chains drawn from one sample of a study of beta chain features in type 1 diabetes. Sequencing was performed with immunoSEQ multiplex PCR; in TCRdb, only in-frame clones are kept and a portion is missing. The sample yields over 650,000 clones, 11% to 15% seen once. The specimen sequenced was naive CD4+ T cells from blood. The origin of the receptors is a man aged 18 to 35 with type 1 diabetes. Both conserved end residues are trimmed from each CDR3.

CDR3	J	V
ASRDRFNSPLH	TRBJ1-6	TRBV2
ASSQVTGGNTEAF	TRBJ1-1	TRBV4-3
ASSRGGPRLAGNNEQF	TRBJ2-1	TRBV7-9
SLEGGNTDTQY	TRBJ2-3	TRBV29-1
ASSYAGNTGANVLT	TRBJ2-6	TRBV6-6
ASSVGGSLRETQY	TRBJ2-5	TRBV9
ASSVEGRRETQY	TRBJ2-5	TRBV9
ASSSERRKGGELF	TRBJ2-2	TRBV25-1
SVRDRAGETQY	TRBJ2-5	TRBV29-1
SAAGKLAEPSYEQY	TRBJ2-7	TRBV29-1
ASSRPETTYNEQF	TRBJ2-1	TRBV4-1
ATAEGANVLT	TRBJ2-6	TRBV15
ASSQAPAKNIQY	TRBJ2-4	TRBV4-1
ASSVGGERHEQF	TRBJ2-1	TRBV9
ASSPRGFGANVLT	TRBJ2-6	TRBV11-1
SGRLGGATGQAF	TRBJ1-1	TRBV29-1
AWKGLAVNTGELF	TRBJ2-2	TRBV30
AWEAGGPPETQY	TRBJ2-5	TRBV30
ASSLGGEQETQY	TRBJ2-5	TRBV7-9
ASTDWYAGEQY	TRBJ2-7	TRBV2
ASSPLTPNEKLF	TRBJ1-4	TRBV7-9
ASSERGRRSNEKLF	TRBJ1-4	TRBV2
ASSRDRGDGYT	TRBJ1-2	TRBV7-3
ASSPRANKGNQPQH	TRBJ1-5	TRBV4-1
ASGPTSGRSSYEQY	TRBJ2-7	TRBV21-1
AWSVSGDRRLNYGYT	TRBJ1-2	TRBV30
ASSINLLDQPQH	TRBJ1-5	TRBV19
ASKGREVSEQY	TRBJ2-7	TRBV2
ASSPGDIDNTVAF	TRBJ1-1	TRBV18
ASSYSGAGGNQPQH	TRBJ1-5	TRBV6-6
ASSSLIMTSGMGNEQF	TRBJ2-1	TRBV27
ASSLGQIYNEQF	TRBJ2-1	TRBV5-1